This T cell receptor beta chain was sequenced in a study of blood T cell repertoires in COVID-19 (dated by TCRdb to 2020 to 2022). Regarding the research as a whole: Collaborator samples came from the United States, Italy and Spain and covered acute and convalescent phases of COVID-19. Subjects who had been exposed to COVID-19, were actively infected with it, or had recovered from it provided the deeply sampled blood TCRbeta repertoires that made up the dataset. HLA class I and class II types, where available, came from metadata supplied by the sample provider rather than from assay-based typing. Samples were obtained from the ongoing ImmuneRACE study (first 160 participants) and from 950 to 1,500 subjects provided by 6 global collaborators. The repertoires were released in a freely available public database intended as a resource for research on the immune response to SARS-CoV-2. Nearly every sample came with metadata listing a de-identified subject ID, COVID-19 status, age in years and sex. The material from the prospective study consisted of cDNA or gDNA derived from T cells, B-cell-depleted T cells, or PBMCs. What the research found in general, with its limitations: Clinical and demographic metadata were provided uncurated, with the amount varying by source and participant.

TCRbeta CDR3 regions were amplified from genomic DNA by means of the immunoSEQ Assay, a bias-controlled multiplex PCR. As for the authors' bioinformatics: Within the assay, amplification of reference gene primers was used to estimate how many nucleated cells each sample contained. Sequence reads were collapsed and filtered to measure the absolute abundance of every unique TCRbeta CDR3 rearrangement. For each sample, productive Simpson clonality was calculated by taking the square root of Simpson's diversity index across productive rearrangements. TCRdb holds this immuneACCESS table with in-frame rearrangements only. Some clones are missing; in checked studies, unresolved V genes explain under half, and the rest has no known cause. V, J and clone size are those of that table, while D and trimming were read from the DNA. For this sample there are about 140,000 clones; nearly 80% appear just once. Together, the top ten hold roughly 2.9% of the sample.

Participants in the prospective study were aged about 18 to 89 years, lived in 24 United States geographic areas, and enrolled through a virtual design. In the prospective study, cohorts were assigned on the basis of participant-reported clinical history obtained from a screening survey and a study questionnaire. Recovered participants in ImmuneRACE Cohort 3 were defined as having two consecutive negative NP/OP PCR tests, clearance from a healthcare professional, or resolution of symptoms. In the prospective study, whole blood, serum and a nasopharyngeal or oropharyngeal swab were collected from each participant by mobile phlebotomists. Participants in the prospective study had the option to provide additional blood draws and questionnaires over a 2-month period. Prospective study blood samples were shipped either frozen or at room temperature before DNA extraction. Details on this clone: The antigen this receptor binds is unknown. No much larger clone exists at a distance of one base, and base qualities are not known.

Unmatched junction bases come to 11, with V trimmed by 2 bases and J by 6 bases. In the germline V gene (reference sequence), CDR1 corresponds to LNHDA and CDR2 to SQIVND. The CDR3 has 17 amino acids, counting the end cysteine and phenylalanine. Solely the CDR3 DNA is kept, with 51 bases framed from the first base. The V and J genes are TRBV19 and TRBJ1-5, and 9 bases in between align with TRBD1. Sequencing was done on a sample of PBMCs or T cells enriched from blood (not recorded which). This receptor was taken from a woman aged 45-59 years who had recovered from COVID-19. The nucleotides read TGTGCCAGTAGTATAACAGGGGGCGCGGGGCTAGGTCAGCCCCAGCATTTT. Translated, it gives CASSITGGAGLGQPQHF.